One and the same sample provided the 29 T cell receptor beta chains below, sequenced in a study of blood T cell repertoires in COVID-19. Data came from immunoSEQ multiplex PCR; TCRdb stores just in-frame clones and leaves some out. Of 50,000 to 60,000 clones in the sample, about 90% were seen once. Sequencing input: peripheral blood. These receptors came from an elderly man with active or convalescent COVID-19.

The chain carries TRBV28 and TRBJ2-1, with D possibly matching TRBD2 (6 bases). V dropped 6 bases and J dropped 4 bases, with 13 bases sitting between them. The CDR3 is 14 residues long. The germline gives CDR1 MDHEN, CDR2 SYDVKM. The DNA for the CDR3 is TGTGCCAGCAGCCCCGGGACTGCTTACAATGAGCAGTTCTTC. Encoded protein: CASSPGTAYNEQFF.

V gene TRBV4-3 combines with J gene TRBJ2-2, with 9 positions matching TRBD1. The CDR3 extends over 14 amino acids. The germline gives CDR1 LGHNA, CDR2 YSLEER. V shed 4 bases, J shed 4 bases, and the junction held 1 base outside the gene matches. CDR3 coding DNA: TGCGCCAGCAGCCTGACAGGGGGCACCGGGGAGCTGTTTTTT. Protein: CASSLTGGTGELFF.

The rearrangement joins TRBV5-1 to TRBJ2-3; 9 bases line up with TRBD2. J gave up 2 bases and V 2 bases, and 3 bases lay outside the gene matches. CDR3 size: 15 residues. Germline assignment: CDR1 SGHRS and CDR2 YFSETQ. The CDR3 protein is CASSLSGRITDTQYF. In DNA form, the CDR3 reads TGCGCCAGCAGCTTAAGCGGGAGGATCACAGATACGCAGTATTTT.

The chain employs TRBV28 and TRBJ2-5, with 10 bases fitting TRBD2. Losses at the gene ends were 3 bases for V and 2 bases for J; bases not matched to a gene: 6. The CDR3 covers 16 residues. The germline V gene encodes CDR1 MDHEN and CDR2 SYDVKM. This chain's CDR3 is CASSFRLAGVQETQYF. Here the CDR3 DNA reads TGTGCCAGCAGTTTTCGCCTAGCGGGGGTACAAGAGACCCAGTACTTC.

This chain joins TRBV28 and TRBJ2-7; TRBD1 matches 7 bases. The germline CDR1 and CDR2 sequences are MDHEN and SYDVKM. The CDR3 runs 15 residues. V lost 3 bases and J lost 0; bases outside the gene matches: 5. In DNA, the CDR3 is TGTGCCAGCAGTTTGGGTGGACAGGCCTCCTACGAGCAGTACTTC. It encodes CASSLGGQASYEQYF.

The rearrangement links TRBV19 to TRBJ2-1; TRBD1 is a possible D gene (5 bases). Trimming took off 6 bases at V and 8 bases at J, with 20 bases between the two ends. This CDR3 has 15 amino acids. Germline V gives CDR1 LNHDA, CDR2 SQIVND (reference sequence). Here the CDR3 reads CASSPDLGATDEQFF. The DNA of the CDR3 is TGTGCCAGTAGCCCGGATCTAGGGGCTACGGATGAGCAGTTCTTC.

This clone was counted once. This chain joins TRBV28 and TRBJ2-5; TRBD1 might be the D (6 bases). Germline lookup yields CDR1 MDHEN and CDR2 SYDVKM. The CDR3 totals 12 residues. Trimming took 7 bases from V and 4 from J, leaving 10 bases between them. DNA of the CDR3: TGTGCCAGCACCACAGGGATAGAGACCCAGTACTTC. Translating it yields CASTTGIETQYF.

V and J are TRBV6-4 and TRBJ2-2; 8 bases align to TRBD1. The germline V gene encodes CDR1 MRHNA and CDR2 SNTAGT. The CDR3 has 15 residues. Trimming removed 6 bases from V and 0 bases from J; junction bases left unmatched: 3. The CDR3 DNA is TGTGCCAGCAGCCGACAGGGGACGAACACCGGGGAGCTGTTTTTT. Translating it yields CASSRQGTNTGELFF.

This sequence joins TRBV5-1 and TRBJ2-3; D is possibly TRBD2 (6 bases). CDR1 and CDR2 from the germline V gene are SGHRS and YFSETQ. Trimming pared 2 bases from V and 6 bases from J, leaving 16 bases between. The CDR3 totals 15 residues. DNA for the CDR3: TGCGCCAGCAGCTTAGTAGCGGCCCATGGGGATACGCAGTATTTT. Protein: CASSLVAAHGDTQYF.

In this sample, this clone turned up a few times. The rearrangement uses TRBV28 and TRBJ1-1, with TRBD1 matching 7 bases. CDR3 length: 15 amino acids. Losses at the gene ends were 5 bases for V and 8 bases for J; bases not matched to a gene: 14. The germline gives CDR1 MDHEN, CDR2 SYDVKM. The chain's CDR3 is CASSPPGTVGYEAFF. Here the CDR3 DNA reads TGTGCCAGCAGTCCCCCAGGGACAGTCGGGTACGAAGCTTTCTTT.

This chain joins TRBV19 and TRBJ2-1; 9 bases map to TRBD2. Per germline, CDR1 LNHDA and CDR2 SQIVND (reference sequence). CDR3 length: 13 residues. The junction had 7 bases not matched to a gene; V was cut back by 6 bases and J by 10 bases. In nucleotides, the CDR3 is TGTGCCAGTAGAGCCCCGGGGACTAGCGAGCAGTTCTTC. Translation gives CASRAPGTSEQFF.

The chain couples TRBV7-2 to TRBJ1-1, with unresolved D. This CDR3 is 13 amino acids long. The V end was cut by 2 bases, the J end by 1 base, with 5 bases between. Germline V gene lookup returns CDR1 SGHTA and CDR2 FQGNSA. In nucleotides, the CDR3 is TGTGCCAGCAGCTTACAGTCGAACACTGAAGCTTTCTTT. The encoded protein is CASSLQSNTEAFF.

The CDR3 region is CASADNNEQFF. Written as DNA, the CDR3 is TGTGCCAGCGCGGATAACAATGAGCAGTTCTTC. This chain links TRBV6-5 with TRBJ2-1; D gene uncertain. Deletions cut 8 bases from V and 5 bases from J, with 7 bases between. The CDR3 length is 11 residues. The germline gives CDR1 MNHEY, CDR2 SVGAGI.

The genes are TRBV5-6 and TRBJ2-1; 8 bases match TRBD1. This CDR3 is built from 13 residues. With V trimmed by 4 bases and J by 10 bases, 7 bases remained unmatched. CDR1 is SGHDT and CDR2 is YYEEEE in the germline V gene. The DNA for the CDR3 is TGTGCCAGCAGCCCTCAGGGGGCGCGGGAGCAGTTCTTC. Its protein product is CASSPQGAREQFF.

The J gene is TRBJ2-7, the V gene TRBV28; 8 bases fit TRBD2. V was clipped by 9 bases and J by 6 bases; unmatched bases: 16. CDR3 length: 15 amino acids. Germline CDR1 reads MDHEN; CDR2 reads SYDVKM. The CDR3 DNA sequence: TGTGCCAGTGGAGGCTGGGGACTAGTCTCCGTCGAGCAGTACTTC. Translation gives CASGGWGLVSVEQYF.

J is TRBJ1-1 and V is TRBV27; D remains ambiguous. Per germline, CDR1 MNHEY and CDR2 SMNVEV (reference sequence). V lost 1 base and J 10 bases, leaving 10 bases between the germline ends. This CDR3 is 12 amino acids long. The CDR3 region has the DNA TGTGCCAGCAGTTTATGGGGAGGGAGAGCTTTCTTT. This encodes CASSLWGGRAFF.

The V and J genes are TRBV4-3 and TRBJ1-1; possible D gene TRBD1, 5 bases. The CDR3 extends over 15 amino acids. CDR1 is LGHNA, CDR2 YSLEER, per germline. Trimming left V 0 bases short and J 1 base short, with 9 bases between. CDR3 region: CASSQDWGGNTEAFF. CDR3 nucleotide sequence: TGCGCCAGCAGCCAAGATTGGGGGGGGAACACTGAAGCTTTCTTT.

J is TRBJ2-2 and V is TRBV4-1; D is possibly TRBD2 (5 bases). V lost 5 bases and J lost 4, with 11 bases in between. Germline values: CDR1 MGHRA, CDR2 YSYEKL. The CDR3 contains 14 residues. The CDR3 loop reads CASSGMRATGELFF. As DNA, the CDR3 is TGCGCCAGCAGCGGCATGCGGGCCACCGGGGAGCTGTTTTTT.

This CDR3 reads CAWSKRGGRAYEQYF. As DNA, the CDR3 is TGTGCCTGGAGTAAGCGGGGGGGCCGAGCGTACGAGCAGTACTTC. The rearrangement links TRBV30 to TRBJ2-7, with TRBD2 identical over 10 bases. Germline CDR1 reads GTSNPN; CDR2 reads SVGIG (reference sequence). The ends lost 2 bases at V and 4 bases at J; junction bases unmatched: 8. The CDR3 totals 15 residues.

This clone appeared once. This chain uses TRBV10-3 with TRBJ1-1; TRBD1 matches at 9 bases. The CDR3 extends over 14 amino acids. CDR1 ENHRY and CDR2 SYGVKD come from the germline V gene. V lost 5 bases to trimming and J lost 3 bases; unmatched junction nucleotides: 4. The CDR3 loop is CAISPQGADTEAFF. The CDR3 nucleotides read TGTGCCATCAGTCCACAGGGGGCGGACACTGAAGCTTTCTTT.

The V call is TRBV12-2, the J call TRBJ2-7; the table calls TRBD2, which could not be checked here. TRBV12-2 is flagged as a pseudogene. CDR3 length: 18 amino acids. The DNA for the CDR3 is TGTGCAAGTCGCCGATGGACTAGCGGGGGTTCAAGCTCCTACGAGCAGTACTTC. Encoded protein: CASRRWTSGGSSSYEQYF.

This chain's CDR3 is CASSQGLSSYNSPLHF. CDR3 coding DNA: TGTGCCAGCAGCCAGGGGCTGAGCTCCTATAATTCACCCCTCCACTTT. The chain has TRBV5-4 and TRBJ1-6, with D perhaps TRBD1 (6 bases). The CDR3 length is 16 residues. Trimming pared 4 bases from V and 0 bases from J, leaving 11 bases between. Germline CDR1 SGHNT, CDR2 YYREEE (reference sequence).

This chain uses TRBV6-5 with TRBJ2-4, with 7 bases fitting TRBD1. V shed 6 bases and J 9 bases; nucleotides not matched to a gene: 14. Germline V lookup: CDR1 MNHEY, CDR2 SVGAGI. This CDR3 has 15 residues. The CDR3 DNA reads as TGTGCCAGCAGCCCCATAGGGGGCCAAGAGGGCATTCAGTACTTC. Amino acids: CASSPIGGQEGIQYF.

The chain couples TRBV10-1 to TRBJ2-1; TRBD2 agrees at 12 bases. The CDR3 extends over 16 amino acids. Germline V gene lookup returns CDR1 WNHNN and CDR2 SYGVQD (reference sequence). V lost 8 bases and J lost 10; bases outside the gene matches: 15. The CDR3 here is CASASTGLAGFGEQFF. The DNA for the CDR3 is TGCGCCAGCGCCAGTACAGGACTAGCGGGATTCGGGGAGCAGTTCTTC.

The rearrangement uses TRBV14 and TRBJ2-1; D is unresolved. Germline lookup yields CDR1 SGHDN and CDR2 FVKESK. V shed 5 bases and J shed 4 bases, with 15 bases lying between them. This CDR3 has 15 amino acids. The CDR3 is CASSDELANYNEQFF. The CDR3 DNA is TGTGCCAGCAGCGATGAACTCGCCAATTACAATGAGCAGTTCTTC.

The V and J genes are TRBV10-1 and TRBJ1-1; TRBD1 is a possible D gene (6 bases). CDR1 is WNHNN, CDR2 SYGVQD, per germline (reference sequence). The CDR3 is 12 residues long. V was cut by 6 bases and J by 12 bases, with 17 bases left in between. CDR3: CASSDRDTSSFF. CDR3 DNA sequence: TGCGCCAGCAGCGACCGGGACACATCATCTTTCTTT.

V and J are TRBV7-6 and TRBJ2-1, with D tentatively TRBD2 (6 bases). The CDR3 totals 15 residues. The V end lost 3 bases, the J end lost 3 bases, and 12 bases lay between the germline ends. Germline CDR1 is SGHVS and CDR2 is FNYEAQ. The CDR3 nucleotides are TGTGCCAGCAGCTTCGTGGCTAGCGTCTACAATGAGCAGTTCTTC. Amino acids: CASSFVASVYNEQFF.

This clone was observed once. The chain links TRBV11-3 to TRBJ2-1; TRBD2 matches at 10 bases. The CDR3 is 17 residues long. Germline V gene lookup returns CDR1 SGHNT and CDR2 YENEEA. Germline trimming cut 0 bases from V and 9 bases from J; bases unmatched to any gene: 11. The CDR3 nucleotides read TGTGCCAGCAGCTTAGATGCAGGGCTAGCGGGAGAAAGTGAGCAGTTCTTC. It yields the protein CASSLDAGLAGESEQFF.

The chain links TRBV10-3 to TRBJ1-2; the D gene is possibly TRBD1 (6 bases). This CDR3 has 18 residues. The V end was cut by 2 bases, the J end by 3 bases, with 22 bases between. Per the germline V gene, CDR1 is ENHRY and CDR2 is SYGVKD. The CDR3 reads CAISEPGGAAFSYYGYTF. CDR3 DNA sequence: TGTGCCATCAGTGAGCCGGGGGGCGCAGCGTTTTCTTACTATGGCTACACCTTC.